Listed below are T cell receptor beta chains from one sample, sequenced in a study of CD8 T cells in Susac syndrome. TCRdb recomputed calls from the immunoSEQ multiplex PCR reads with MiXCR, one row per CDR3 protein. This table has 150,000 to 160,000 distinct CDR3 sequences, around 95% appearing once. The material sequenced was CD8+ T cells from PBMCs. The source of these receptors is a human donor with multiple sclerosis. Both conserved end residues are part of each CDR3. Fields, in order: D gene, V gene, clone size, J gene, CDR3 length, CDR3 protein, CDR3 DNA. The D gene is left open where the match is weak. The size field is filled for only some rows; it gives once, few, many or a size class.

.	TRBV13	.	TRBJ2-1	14	CASSLEGYRNEQFF	TGTGCCAGCAGCCTCGAGGGGTACCGCAATGAGCAGTTCTTC
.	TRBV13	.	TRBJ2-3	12	CASSYRTDTQYF	TGTGCCAGCAGCTACCGGACAGATACGCAGTATTTT
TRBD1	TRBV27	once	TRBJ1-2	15	CASSTRDSDFYGYTF	TGTGCCAGCAGTACCCGGGACAGCGACTTTTATGGCTACACCTTC
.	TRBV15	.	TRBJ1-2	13	CATREDSTYGYTF	TGTGCCACCAGGGAGGACAGCACCTATGGCTACACCTTC
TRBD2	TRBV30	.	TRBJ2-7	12	CAWDGTRDEQYF	TGTGCCTGGGACGGGACTAGGGACGAGCAGTACTTC
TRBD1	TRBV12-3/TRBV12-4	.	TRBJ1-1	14	CASSLGTGADEAFF	TGTGCCAGCAGTTTAGGGACAGGGGCCGATGAAGCTTTCTTT
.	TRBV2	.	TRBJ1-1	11	CASSWATEAFF	TGTGCCAGCAGTTGGGCCACTGAAGCTTTCTTT
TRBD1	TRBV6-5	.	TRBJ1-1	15	CASSYSRTGNTEAFF	TGTGCCAGCAGTTACTCCCGGACAGGGAACACTGAAGCTTTCTTT
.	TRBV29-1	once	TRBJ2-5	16	CSVDGINRQTQETQYF	TGCAGCGTTGACGGTATAAACAGGCAGACCCAAGAGACCCAGTACTTC
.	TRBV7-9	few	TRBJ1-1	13	CASSLEGRTEAFF	TGTGCCAGCAGCTTAGAGGGAAGAACTGAAGCTTTCTTT
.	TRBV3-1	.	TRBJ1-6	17	CASSQEGGLFYNSPLHF	TGTGCCAGCAGCCAAGAGGGGGGGCTCTTCTATAATTCACCCCTCCACTTT
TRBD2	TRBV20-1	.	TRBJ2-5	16	CSAREPFTSGQETQYF	TGCAGTGCTAGAGAGCCATTTACTAGCGGACAAGAGACCCAGTACTTC
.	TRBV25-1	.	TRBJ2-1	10	CASSAREQFF	TGTGCCAGCAGTGCCCGCGAGCAGTTCTTC
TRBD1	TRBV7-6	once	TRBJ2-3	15	CASSLADRGTDTQYF	TGTGCCAGCAGCTTAGCGGACAGGGGCACAGATACGCAGTATTTT
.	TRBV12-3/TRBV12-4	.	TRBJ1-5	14	CASSSVGESQPQHF	TGTGCCAGCAGCTCTGTCGGGGAGAGTCAGCCCCAGCATTTT
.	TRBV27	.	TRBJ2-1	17	CASSADTADSSYNEQFF	TGTGCCAGCAGTGCTGACACAGCTGATAGCTCCTACAATGAGCAGTTCTTC
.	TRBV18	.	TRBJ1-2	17	CASSPLETPPEDYGYTF	TGTGCCAGCTCGCCACTAGAGACACCTCCGGAGGACTATGGCTACACCTTC
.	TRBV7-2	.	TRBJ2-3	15	CASSSLLGLRDTQYF	TGTGCCAGCAGCTCCCTACTAGGCCTCCGGGATACGCAGTATTTT
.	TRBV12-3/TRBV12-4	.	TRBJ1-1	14	CASSWGYLNTEAFF	TGTGCCAGCAGTTGGGGTTACTTGAACACTGAAGCTTTCTTT
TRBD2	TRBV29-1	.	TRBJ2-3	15	CSVDGQRESTDTQYF	TGCAGCGTTGATGGCCAGCGGGAGAGCACAGATACGCAGTATTTT
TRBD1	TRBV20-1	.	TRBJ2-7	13	CSAIGTATYEQYF	TGCAGTGCTATTGGGACAGCGACCTACGAGCAGTACTTC
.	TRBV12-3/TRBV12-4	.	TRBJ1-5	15	CASSSWTDSNQPQHF	TGTGCCAGCAGTTCCTGGACGGATAGCAATCAGCCCCAGCATTTT
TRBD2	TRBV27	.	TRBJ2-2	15	CASSLSGGGTGELFF	TGTGCCAGCAGTTTGAGCGGGGGGGGTACCGGGGAGCTGTTTTTT
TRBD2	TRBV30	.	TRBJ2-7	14	CAWSSSGGAVEQYF	TGTGCCTGGAGCTCTAGCGGGGGGGCCGTCGAGCAGTACTTC
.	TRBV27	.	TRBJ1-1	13	CASSLLGGTEAFF	TGTGCCAGCAGTTTATTGGGGGGCACTGAAGCTTTCTTT
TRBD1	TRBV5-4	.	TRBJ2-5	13	CASSFQGEETQYF	TGTGCCAGCAGCTTTCAGGGGGAAGAGACCCAGTACTTC
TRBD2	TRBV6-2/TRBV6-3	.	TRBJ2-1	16	CASRPLGGGTWDEQFF	TGTGCCAGCAGGCCTCTGGGCGGGGGGACCTGGGATGAGCAGTTCTTC